Listed below are T cell receptor beta chains from one sample, sequenced in a study of blood T cell repertoires in COVID-19. Libraries were prepared by immunoSEQ multiplex PCR; TCRdb keeps only in-frame clonotypes and omits some of them. The sample holds 390,000 or so clones, 90% seen once. The sequencing sample was made of peripheral blood. These receptors came from a man younger than 35 with active or convalescent COVID-19. Both conserved end residues are part of each CDR3. D genes are given only for firm matches. Clone size is stated in some rows and not others, as once, few, many or a class when expanded.

TRBJ2-5 | . | TRBV3-1/TRBV3-2 | TRBD2 | CASSPGTSGGAGETQYF | TGTGCCAGCAGCCCCGGGACTAGCGGGGGGGCGGGAGAGACCCAGTACTTC
TRBJ1-1 | once | TRBV7-2 | . | CASSYRTVGPNTEAFF | TGTGCCAGCAGCTACAGGACAGTGGGACCGAACACTGAAGCTTTCTTT
TRBJ2-7 | once | TRBV14 | TRBD1 | CASSQEGRGLDEQYF | TGTGCCAGCAGCCAAGAAGGCAGGGGGCTGGACGAGCAGTACTTC
TRBJ2-3 | . | TRBV6-2/TRBV6-3 | TRBD2 | CASSFGLAGFTDTQYF | TGTGCCAGCAGTTTTGGACTAGCGGGATTCACAGATACGCAGTATTTT
TRBJ1-2 | once | TRBV25-1 | . | CASSAGGPHANYGYTF | TGTGCCAGCAGTGCCGGGGGACCCCATGCTAACTATGGCTACACCTTC
TRBJ2-5 | . | TRBV4-1 | . | CASSQDGSNQETQYF | TGCGCCAGCAGCCAAGATGGTAGCAACCAAGAGACCCAGTACTTC
TRBJ2-3 | . | TRBV28 | TRBD1 | CASSSGQGRDTQYF | TGTGCCAGCAGTTCGGGACAGGGCCGCGATACGCAGTATTTT
TRBJ2-1 | . | TRBV9 | TRBD2 | CASSVDTSGRNEQFF | TGTGCCAGCAGCGTAGATACTAGCGGGAGAAATGAGCAGTTCTTC
TRBJ1-3 | . | TRBV9 | . | CASSVSGNTIYF | TGTGCCAGCAGCGTTAGTGGAAACACCATATATTTT
TRBJ2-7 | . | TRBV19 | . | CASSIGGASYEQYF | TGTGCCAGTAGTATAGGTGGAGCCTCCTACGAGCAGTACTTC
TRBJ1-4 | . | TRBV29-1 | . | CSVEDRGTNEKLFF | TGCAGCGTTGAAGACCGGGGGACTAATGAAAAACTGTTTTTT
TRBJ1-4 | . | TRBV15 | . | CATSRETMDEKLFF | TGTGCCACCAGCAGAGAGACAATGGATGAAAAACTGTTTTTT
TRBJ1-2 | . | TRBV7-8 | . | CASSPIQSSYGYTF | TGTGCCAGCAGCCCAATCCAGTCTTCGTATGGCTACACCTTC
TRBJ1-6 | . | TRBV4-3 | . | CASSQGTAARNSPLHF | TGCGCCAGCAGCCAAGGGACAGCGGCTCGGAATTCACCCCTCCACTTT
TRBJ1-2 | . | TRBV6-5 | . | CASSPGRNYGYTF | TGTGCCAGCAGTCCGGGGAGGAACTATGGCTACACCTTC
TRBJ2-2 | . | TRBV19 | . | CASSIEPGINGELFF | TGTGCCAGTAGTATAGAACCAGGGATTAACGGGGAGCTGTTTTTT
TRBJ1-2 | . | TRBV11-2 | TRBD1 | CASSTRQGANYGYTF | TGTGCCAGCAGCACACGACAGGGTGCTAACTATGGCTACACCTTC
TRBJ2-2 | few | TRBV4-1 | TRBD1 | CASSLGQGETGELFF | TGCGCCAGCAGCCTGGGACAGGGCGAAACCGGGGAGCTGTTTTTT
TRBJ2-2 | . | TRBV5-1 | TRBD1 | CASSVTGGSGELFF | TGCGCCAGCAGCGTGACAGGGGGCTCCGGGGAGCTGTTTTTT
TRBJ2-5 | . | TRBV6-5 | . | CASSYRDTGGTQYF | TGTGCCAGCAGTTACCGGGACACGGGCGGGACCCAGTACTTC
TRBJ1-4 | . | TRBV28 | . | CASSLIQGIEKLFF | TGTGCCAGCAGTTTGATACAGGGTATAGAAAAACTGTTTTTT
TRBJ2-1 | . | TRBV7-3 | . | CASSPRTTIYNEQFF | TGTGCCAGCAGCCCCCGGACTACGATTTACAATGAGCAGTTCTTC
TRBJ1-6 | . | TRBV7-3 | TRBD1 | CASSWDRGNSPLHF | TGTGCCAGCAGCTGGGACAGGGGAAATTCACCCCTCCACTTT
TRBJ1-1 | . | TRBV6-2/TRBV6-3 | . | CASSLRGSTEAFF | TGTGCCAGCAGTCTCAGGGGTAGCACTGAAGCTTTCTTT
TRBJ2-3 | once | TRBV5-6 | . | CASSLGAADTQYF | TGTGCCAGCAGCTTGGGGGCCGCAGATACGCAGTATTTT
TRBJ2-2 | . | TRBV2 | TRBD2 | CASSGTSGSTGELFF | TGTGCCAGCAGTGGGACTAGCGGGAGCACCGGGGAGCTGTTTTTT
TRBJ2-7 | . | TRBV3-1/TRBV3-2 | . | CASSQAPHEQYF | TGTGCCAGCAGCCAAGCTCCTCACGAGCAGTACTTC
TRBJ2-7 | . | TRBV18 | . | CASSPYRESEQYF | TGTGCCAGCTCACCCTACAGGGAGAGCGAGCAGTACTTC
TRBJ1-1 | . | TRBV18 | TRBD1 | CASSPTGWQFAFF | TGTGCCAGCTCACCGACAGGGTGGCAATTCGCTTTCTTT
TRBJ1-6 | . | TRBV28 | . | CASSLGPYSPLHF | TGTGCCAGCAGTTTAGGCCCTTATTCACCCCTCCACTTT
TRBJ2-7 | . | TRBV27 | . | CASSLNREFEQYF | TGTGCCAGCAGTTTAAACAGGGAGTTCGAGCAGTACTTC
TRBJ2-2 | . | TRBV7-3 | . | CASSFTQGTGELFF | TGTGCCAGCAGCTTCACCCAGGGGACCGGGGAGCTGTTTTTT
TRBJ2-7 | once | TRBV10-2 | TRBD2 | CASRGTSGYEQYF | TGCGCCAGCAGGGGGACTAGCGGCTACGAGCAGTACTTC
TRBJ2-5 | . | TRBV9 | TRBD2 | CASSVSSGGPQTQYF | TGTGCCAGCAGCGTCTCGAGCGGGGGGCCACAGACCCAGTACTTC
TRBJ1-6 | . | TRBV6-6 | TRBD1 | CASRPDRDNSPLHF | TGTGCCAGCAGGCCTGACAGGGATAATTCACCCCTCCACTTT
TRBJ2-4 | . | TRBV9 | . | CASSVGEVRAGGAKNIQYF | TGTGCCAGCAGCGTTGGGGAGGTCCGGGCGGGTGGAGCCAAAAACATTCAGTACTTC
TRBJ2-3 | . | TRBV4-1 | . | CASSQGRGTQYF | TGCGCCAGCAGCCAAGGGAGGGGAACGCAGTATTTT
TRBJ2-3 | once | TRBV10-3 | . | CAISDRTDTQYF | TGTGCCATCAGTGACAGGACAGATACGCAGTATTTT
TRBJ2-5 | . | TRBV7-2 | . | CASTLSFQETQYF | TGTGCCAGCACCCTCAGTTTCCAAGAGACCCAGTACTTC
TRBJ1-2 | . | TRBV6-5 | TRBD1 | CASSESQGNTRGYTF | TGTGCCAGCAGCGAGTCACAGGGGAACACCCGTGGCTACACCTTC
TRBJ2-1 | . | TRBV11-2 | TRBD2 | CASSYRLAGGQGEQFF | TGTGCCAGCAGCTACCGACTAGCGGGGGGGCAAGGTGAGCAGTTCTTC
TRBJ1-3 | . | TRBV6-5 | . | CASRGRGNTIYF | TGTGCCAGCCGCGGTAGGGGAAACACCATATATTTT
TRBJ2-2 | once | TRBV2 | . | CASLVGAGLTGELFF | TGTGCCAGCCTGGTTGGGGCGGGACTCACCGGGGAGCTGTTTTTT
TRBJ1-3 | . | TRBV24-1 | . | CATSASAGGNTIYF | TGTGCCACCAGCGCCTCAGCGGGTGGAAACACCATATATTTT
TRBJ2-5 | once | TRBV3-1/TRBV3-2 | TRBD1 | CASSPGQGARETQYF | TGTGCCAGCAGCCCCGGACAGGGGGCTCGAGAGACCCAGTACTTC
TRBJ1-4 | . | TRBV18 | . | CASSLPGLGEKLFF | TGTGCCAGCTCACTGCCGGGGTTAGGAGAAAAACTGTTTTTT
TRBJ2-5 | . | TRBV18 | . | CASSPVMVRNFETQYF | TGTGCCAGCTCACCCGTCATGGTGAGAAACTTTGAGACCCAGTACTTC
TRBJ2-1 | . | TRBV6-1 | . | CASSEIGGSEQFF | TGTGCCAGCAGTGAAATCGGGGGATCTGAGCAGTTCTTC
TRBJ2-1 | . | TRBV9 | . | CASSIEGSYNEQFF | TGTGCCAGCAGTATAGAGGGTTCCTACAATGAGCAGTTCTTC
TRBJ2-7 | . | TRBV9 | TRBD2 | CASSVGLAGDLSSYEQYF | TGTGCCAGCAGCGTCGGGCTAGCGGGAGACCTGAGCTCCTACGAGCAGTACTTC
TRBJ2-3 | once | TRBV4-2 | . | CASSKSSDTQYF | TGTGCCAGCAGCAAATCGTCAGATACGCAGTATTTT
TRBJ1-6 | . | TRBV7-2 | . | CASSLVGPGGLPTLHF | TGTGCCAGCAGCTTAGTAGGGCCAGGAGGCCTCCCAACCCTCCACTTT
TRBJ2-2 | few | TRBV7-9 | . | CASSLAPTGSGELFF | TGTGCCAGCAGCTTAGCGCCGACAGGCTCCGGGGAGCTGTTTTTT
TRBJ1-1 | . | TRBV13 | . | CASSLLRGTEAFF | TGTGCCAGCAGCTTACTTAGGGGCACTGAAGCTTTCTTT